This passage covers 26 T cell receptor beta chains from one sample sequenced in a study of T cell responses to AZD1222 COVID-19 vaccine. Measured with immunoSEQ multiplex PCR; TCRdb has only the in-frame clones, and not every one. The sample carries over 110,000 clones, 85% to 90% recorded once. The material was peripheral blood, obtained 28 days after the second AZD1222 dose. All receptors derive from an adult who received the AZD1222 COVID-19 vaccine.

The CDR3 coding sequence is TGTGCCTCAGGGGGCCTCTACGAGCAGTACGTC. As protein: CASGGLYEQYV. The rearrangement links TRBV28 to TRBJ2-7; 8 nucleotides line up with TRBD1. The CDR3 runs to 11 residues. Germline loops: CDR1 MDHEN, CDR2 SYDVKM. The V gene end was trimmed by 11 bases and the J gene end by 3 bases; junction bases not matched to a gene: 3.

The CDR3 region has the DNA TGTGCCAGTAGTGTAACAGGGTACACTGAAGCTTTCTTT. This encodes CASSVTGYTEAFF. V and J are TRBV19 and TRBJ1-1, with D possibly TRBD1 on 6 matching bases. Germline V gene data show CDR1 as LNHDA and CDR2 as SQIVND (reference sequence). V shed 5 bases and J shed 3 bases, with 10 bases lying between them. This CDR3 is built from 13 residues.

The V and J genes are TRBV13 and TRBJ2-1, with a possible D match to TRBD1 (6 bases). The CDR3 sequence is 15 residues long. The germline CDR1 and CDR2 sequences are PRHDT and FYEKMQ (reference sequence). Trimming cost V 2 bases and J 2 bases, with 10 bases left between them. This chain's CDR3 is CASSLPRGTYNEQFF. The CDR3 nucleotides are TGTGCCAGCAGCTTACCCAGGGGAACCTACAATGAGCAGTTCTTC.

V is TRBV2 and J is TRBJ2-2, with a possible D match to TRBD1 (5 bases). In germline, CDR1 is SNHLY, CDR2 FYNNEI. The CDR3 has 14 residues. The V end lost 8 bases, the J end lost 1 base, and 11 bases lay between the germline ends. CDR3 nucleotide sequence: TGTGCCAGCGAGCAGCAGGGGAACACCGGGGAGCTGTTTTTT. As protein: CASEQQGNTGELFF.

The CDR3: CASSSSDRGQETQYF. In DNA, the CDR3 is TGTGCCAGCAGCTCCTCGGACAGGGGCCAAGAGACCCAGTACTTC. The V call is TRBV11-1, the J call TRBJ2-5; 9 bases match TRBD1. V was clipped by 4 bases and J by 1 base; unmatched bases: 4. This CDR3 contains 15 residues. Germline CDR1 is SGHAT and CDR2 is FQDESV (reference sequence).

V and J are TRBV30 and TRBJ1-6, with D possibly TRBD1 on 6 matching bases. Germline CDR1 and CDR2: GTSNPN and SVGIG (reference sequence). The CDR3 is made up of 13 amino acids. The V gene lost 2 bases and the J gene lost 8 bases, with 10 bases spanning the gap. CDR3 sequence reads: CAWSPDSDSPLHF. The CDR3 nucleotides read TGTGCCTGGAGTCCGGACAGCGATTCACCCCTCCACTTT.

This clone was seen once. In the same sample, other DNA sequences code for this CDR3. J is TRBJ2-2 and V is TRBV27, with D perhaps being TRBD1 or TRBD2 (5 bases each). V was cut by 4 bases and J by 2 bases, with 11 bases left in between. CDR1 MNHEY and CDR2 SMNVEV come from the germline V gene (reference sequence). The CDR3 totals 15 residues. CDR3 in DNA: TGTGCCAGCAGTTCCCCGGGGCTAAACACCGGGGAGCTGTTTTTT. Protein product: CASSSPGLNTGELFF.

This chain connects TRBV9 to TRBJ1-3; D is ambiguous. V gave up 2 bases and J gave up 3 bases, with 6 bases separating them. Germline V lookup: CDR1 SGDLS, CDR2 YYNGEE. The CDR3 spans 13 residues. In nucleotides, the CDR3 is TGTGCCAGCAGCGTCCCCAGTGGAAACACCATATATTTT. This gives the protein CASSVPSGNTIYF.

The J gene is TRBJ2-1, the V gene TRBV25-1, with 11 bases that match TRBD1. CDR1 is MGHDK and CDR2 is SYGVNS in the germline V gene. With 1 base clipped from V and 3 bases from J, the junction kept 2 bases outside the gene matches. This CDR3 is built from 16 residues. The DNA for the CDR3 is TGTGCCAGCAGTGAATTCGGGACAGGGGGCTACAATGAGCAGTTCTTC. Protein product: CASSEFGTGGYNEQFF.

The V call is TRBV6-5, the J call TRBJ2-1; the D gene could be TRBD1 or TRBD2 (5 bases each). The V gene lost 7 bases and the J gene lost 3 bases, with 13 bases spanning the gap. CDR1 MNHEY and CDR2 SVGAGI come from the germline V gene. The CDR3 runs to 14 residues. The CDR3 is CASKERGNYNEQFF. DNA for the CDR3: TGTGCCAGCAAGGAACGGGGCAACTACAATGAGCAGTTCTTC.

The chain joins TRBV4-2 to TRBJ2-5, with D possibly being TRBD2 (6 bases). The V and J ends lost 0 bases and 5 bases respectively, with 25 bases between them. This CDR3 comprises 19 residues. The germline V gene has CDR1 LGHNA and CDR2 YNFKEQ. CDR3 protein: CASSQDGGGGIAARETQYF. In nucleotides, the CDR3 is TGTGCCAGCAGCCAAGACGGAGGAGGCGGAATAGCGGCAAGGGAGACCCAGTACTTC.

V is TRBV30 and J is TRBJ1-1; D remains ambiguous. V lost 2 bases to trimming and J lost 5 bases, with 12 bases between them. This CDR3 has 13 residues. From germline, CDR1 is GTSNPN and CDR2 SVGIG (reference sequence). The CDR3 here is CAWSTRVRTEAFF. In DNA form, the CDR3 reads TGTGCCTGGAGTACGAGAGTTCGGACTGAAGCTTTCTTT.

This rearrangement joins TRBV10-3 to TRBJ2-3; the match to TRBD2 covers 11 bases. The J segment lost 0 bases and the V segment lost 6 bases, leaving 5 bases of the junction unmatched. The CDR3 totals 16 residues. Germline V gives CDR1 ENHRY, CDR2 SYGVKD. This CDR3 is CAIRQLAGVSTDTQYF. In DNA form, the CDR3 reads TGTGCCATCAGGCAACTAGCGGGGGTTAGCACAGATACGCAGTATTTT.

V is TRBV6-5 and J is TRBJ1-1; D unclear. The germline V gene encodes CDR1 MNHEY and CDR2 SVGAGI. The V end was cut by 6 bases, the J end by 0 bases, with 14 bases between. The CDR3 is 15 residues long. The CDR3 sequence: CASSHWTEMNTEAFF. In DNA form, the CDR3 reads TGTGCCAGCAGCCACTGGACGGAGATGAACACTGAAGCTTTCTTT.

This chain uses TRBV2 with TRBJ2-3; a possible D gene is TRBD2 (5 bases). Germline loops: CDR1 SNHLY, CDR2 FYNNEI. With 6 bases removed from V and 2 bases from J, the gap between germline ends came to 9 bases. This CDR3 region has 13 residues. CDR3 DNA sequence: TGTGCCAGCAGACCGGAGGTCACAGATACGCAGTATTTT. The encoded protein is CASRPEVTDTQYF.

The gene calls are TRBV19 and TRBJ1-1; 9 nucleotides align to TRBD1. Losses at the gene ends were 6 bases for V and 5 bases for J; bases not matched to a gene: 7. Germline V gene lookup returns CDR1 LNHDA and CDR2 SQIVND (reference sequence). CDR3 size: 14 residues. The CDR3 reads CASREQGARTEAFF. The CDR3 bases are TGTGCCAGTAGGGAACAGGGGGCTAGAACTGAAGCTTTCTTT.

The chain links TRBV7-2 to TRBJ1-5, with D unclear. The CDR3 sequence is 13 residues long. Germline V lookup: CDR1 SGHTA, CDR2 FQGNSA. Trimming cost V 3 bases and J 5 bases, with 8 bases left between them. As DNA, the CDR3 is TGTGCCAGCAGCTTTGATCCAGATCAGCCCCAGCATTTT. Translation gives CASSFDPDQPQHF.

This clone is a singleton in its sample. The chain uses TRBV5-6 and TRBJ1-2; TRBD1 might be the D (5 bases). V gave up 0 bases and J gave up 4 bases, with 10 bases separating them. The CDR3 has 14 residues. Germline V gene data show CDR1 as SGHDT and CDR2 as YYEEEE. The CDR3 nucleotides are TGTGCCAGCAGCTTGGTGGGGGGAGGCTATGGCTACACCTTC. As protein: CASSLVGGGYGYTF.

The V call is TRBV30, the J call TRBJ1-4; D gene unclear. The V gene lost 0 bases and the J gene lost 3 bases, with 8 bases spanning the gap. The CDR3 runs to 14 residues. Germline CDR1 GTSNPN, CDR2 SVGIG (reference sequence). The CDR3 DNA sequence: TGTGCCTGGAGTGTAAAAGGCGCTAATGAAAAACTGTTTTTT. Residues: CAWSVKGANEKLFF.

The J gene is TRBJ2-2, the V gene TRBV5-1; 8 bases are a match to TRBD1. Unmatched junction bases numbered 2, after V lost 1 base and J lost 6 bases. From germline, CDR1 is SGHRS and CDR2 YFSETQ. This CDR3 has 14 amino acids. CDR3 protein: CASSLRTGSGELFF. The CDR3 DNA is TGCGCCAGCAGCTTGAGGACAGGGTCCGGGGAGCTGTTTTTT.

The chain employs TRBV24-1 and TRBJ1-6; D uncertain. Germline V gene data show CDR1 as KGHDR and CDR2 as SFDVKD. The CDR3 is 14 residues long. V gave up 3 bases and J gave up 5 bases, with 7 bases separating them. The CDR3 sequence: CATSDTGDNSPLHF. The CDR3 DNA reads as TGTGCCACCAGTGATACGGGCGATAATTCACCCCTCCACTTT.

The gene calls are TRBV28 and TRBJ2-3; no clear D gene. Germline lookup yields CDR1 MDHEN and CDR2 SYDVKM. CDR3 size: 11 residues. V dropped 5 bases and J dropped 9 bases, with 9 bases sitting between them. The CDR3 coding sequence is TGTGCCAGCAGTCTCGGGTGGACGCAGTATTTT. It encodes CASSLGWTQYF.

This chain uses TRBV15 with TRBJ1-3; maybe TRBD1 (6 bases). Germline assignment: CDR1 LNHNV and CDR2 YYDKDF (reference sequence). Trimming took off 5 bases at V and 0 bases at J, with 14 bases between the two ends. The CDR3 runs 16 residues. CDR3 bases: TGTGCCACCAGCGAGGGGGGGACCCGCTCTGGAAACACCATATATTTT. The encoded protein is CATSEGGTRSGNTIYF.

The V and J genes are TRBV27 and TRBJ2-3; TRBD2 is a possible D gene (7 bases). V lost 3 bases, J lost 2 bases, and 21 bases lay in between. This CDR3 contains 18 residues. CDR1 is MNHEY and CDR2 is SMNVEV in the germline V gene (reference sequence). CDR3 sequence: CASSLRGGAGRNTDTQYF. The CDR3 DNA reads as TGTGCCAGCAGTTTGAGGGGGGGGGCTGGGAGGAACACAGATACGCAGTATTTT.

V gene TRBV28 combines with J gene TRBJ2-1; TRBD2 might be the D (6 bases). Germline V gene data show CDR1 as MDHEN and CDR2 as SYDVKM. The CDR3 has 16 residues. Trimming took 5 bases from V and 0 from J, leaving 14 bases between them. The CDR3 coding sequence is TGTGCCAGCAGTCCCCGGGGAGGTGGCTCCTACAATGAGCAGTTCTTC. Encoded protein: CASSPRGGGSYNEQFF. The full variable domain, rest sourced from reference TRBV28 and TRBJ2-1, is DVKVTQSSRYLVKRTGEKVFLECVQDMDHENMFWYRQDPGLGLRLIYFSYDVKMKEKGDIPEGYSVSREKKERFSLILESASTNQTSMYLCASSPRGGGSYNEQFFGPGTRLTVL.

The genes are TRBV6-5 and TRBJ1-4, with TRBD1 as a possible D gene (6 bases). The CDR3 extends over 13 amino acids. Germline assignment: CDR1 MNHEY and CDR2 SVGAGI. V was clipped by 11 bases and J by 4 bases, with 14 bases between them. The CDR3 protein is CAARDTLNEKLFF. In DNA form, the CDR3 reads TGTGCCGCCCGGGACACCCTTAATGAAAAACTGTTTTTT.